These T cell receptor beta chains were read from a single sample in a study of cytomegalovirus exposure and HLA in healthy donors. Only in-frame clones appear in the TCRdb table, and some are missing; sequencing was by immunoSEQ multiplex PCR. The sample lists approximately 100,000 clones; approximately 80% were seen once. Sequencing was carried out using PBMCs. These receptors came from a man between 18 and 29 years old in good health and CMV-seronegative. Both conserved end residues are part of each CDR3. The D gene is left open where the match is weak. Clone size is shown for a subset of rows, as once, few, many or a class of expanded clone.

j_call	d_call	clone_size	v_call	cdr3_nt	cdr3_aa
TRBJ2-7	NA	NA	TRBV18	TGTGCCAGCTCGAGGGGGGGGATATCCTACGAGCAGTACTTC	CASSRGGISYEQYF
TRBJ2-1	NA	few	TRBV9	TGTGCCAGCAGCGTAGGGACTACCTACAATGAGCAGTTCTTC	CASSVGTTYNEQFF
TRBJ1-2	NA	few	TRBV5-1	TGCGCCAGTTCTATCGGGGTCACCCCGGGGAATGGCTACACCTTC	CASSIGVTPGNGYTF
TRBJ2-1	TRBD1	NA	TRBV9	TGTGCCAGCAGCGTAGAAGCAGGGGGCTACCTCTCCTACAATGAGCAGTTCTTC	CASSVEAGGYLSYNEQFF
TRBJ2-3	NA	NA	TRBV2	TGTGCCACGCGGACTTTCGAATACACAGATACGCAGTATTTT	CATRTFEYTDTQYF
TRBJ1-2	NA	NA	TRBV6-5	TGTGCCAGCAGACCTCAGGGCTATGGCTACACCTTC	CASRPQGYGYTF
TRBJ1-1	NA	NA	TRBV11-2	TGTGCCAGCAGCTTTCACAAGAACACTGAAGCTTTCTTT	CASSFHKNTEAFF
TRBJ2-4	TRBD2	NA	TRBV4-2	TGTGCCAGCAGCCAGGACGGGGGGGACAAAAACATTCAGTACTTC	CASSQDGGDKNIQYF
TRBJ1-1	NA	NA	TRBV7-9	TGTGCCAGCAGCTTAGACAGGGTTCTAAACACTGAAGCTTTCTTT	CASSLDRVLNTEAFF
TRBJ1-2	NA	NA	TRBV4-1	TGCGCCAGCAGCCAGCCCGGACAGTTCCATGGCTACACCTTC	CASSQPGQFHGYTF
TRBJ2-7	TRBD2	NA	TRBV5-6	TGTGCCAGCAGCCAAGGGCTAGCGGCCTACGAGCAGTACTTC	CASSQGLAAYEQYF
TRBJ1-5	NA	once	TRBV30	TGTGCCTGGGGGGAGGGAGGGGGAAGCAATCAGCCCCAGCATTTT	CAWGEGGGSNQPQHF
TRBJ1-2	TRBD1	NA	TRBV18	TGTGCCAGCTCATCGGACAGGGATAGCTATGGCTACACCTTC	CASSSDRDSYGYTF
TRBJ1-2	TRBD1	NA	TRBV5-8	TGTGCCAGCAACCCGGACAGGGGGCCGAACTATGGCTACACCTTC	CASNPDRGPNYGYTF
TRBJ1-4	NA	NA	TRBV19	TGTGCCAGTAGCCCACAGCCAACTAATGAAAAACTGTTTTTT	CASSPQPTNEKLFF
TRBJ1-5	NA	few	TRBV6-6	TGTGCCAGCAGACACACAGGGAGCAATCAGCCCCAGCATTTT	CASRHTGSNQPQHF
TRBJ2-3	NA	NA	TRBV5-1	TGCGCCAGCAGCTTGCCCAGACAGGTTACCACAGATACGCAGTATTTT	CASSLPRQVTTDTQYF
TRBJ1-4	NA	few	TRBV4-1	TGCGCCAGCAGCCCACAACCTACAGTAAATTTTGCAACTAATGAAAAACTGTTTTTT	CASSPQPTVNFATNEKLFF
TRBJ1-5	NA	NA	TRBV6-5	TGTGCCAGCAGTTACTCGGGGCAGTACAATCAGCCCCAGCATTTT	CASSYSGQYNQPQHF
TRBJ1-5	NA	NA	TRBV10-3	TGTGCCATCAGTGGCAGGGGTAATCAGCCCCAGCATTTT	CAISGRGNQPQHF
TRBJ1-5	TRBD1	NA	TRBV6-1	TGTGCCTCTGGGACAGGGGAAGTACAGCCCCAGCATTTT	CASGTGEVQPQHF
TRBJ2-7	TRBD2	NA	TRBV7-9	TGTGCCAGCATAGATAGCGGGGGGAGGTACGAGCAGTACTTC	CASIDSGGRYEQYF
TRBJ1-6	TRBD1	NA	TRBV2	TGTGCCAGGGGACAGACTAATTCACCCCTCCACTTT	CARGQTNSPLHF
TRBJ2-1	NA	NA	TRBV29-1	TGCAGCGTTGGGGGGGTCCCGGTTGAGGAGCAGTTCTTC	CSVGGVPVEEQFF
TRBJ2-7	NA	NA	TRBV30	TGTGCCTGGAGTTCTTCAGCCTACGAGCAGTACTTC	CAWSSSAYEQYF
TRBJ1-1	NA	NA	TRBV11-2	TGTGCCAGCGGCATTGACATGAACACTGAAGCTTTCTTT	CASGIDMNTEAFF
TRBJ1-5	TRBD1	NA	TRBV18	TGTGCCAGCTCACCAGACCCAGGGGGACAGCCCCAGCATTTT	CASSPDPGGQPQHF
TRBJ1-1	NA	NA	TRBV11-2	TGTGCCAGCAGAATTCTCAGGGGCAAAGGCACTGAAGCTTTCTTT	CASRILRGKGTEAFF
TRBJ1-6	TRBD1	NA	TRBV18	TGTGCCAGCTCATCCAACAGGGGTAGAAATTCACCCCTCCACTTT	CASSSNRGRNSPLHF
TRBJ2-7	NA	NA	TRBV18	TGTGCCAGCTCACCGGAACAGGTCTACGAGCAGTACTTC	CASSPEQVYEQYF
TRBJ1-5	TRBD1	medium-sized	TRBV12-5	TGTGCTAGTGGTTTGGCAGGGGGCGGTCAGCCCCAGCATTTT	CASGLAGGGQPQHF
TRBJ1-6	NA	NA	TRBV19	TGTGCCAGTAGGGGAAGAAGGGGCCTTAATTCACCCCTCCACTTT	CASRGRRGLNSPLHF
TRBJ2-7	TRBD2	NA	TRBV7-9	TGTGCCAGCAGCCGGGGGGGCAGGTCGTACGAGCAGTACTTC	CASSRGGRSYEQYF
TRBJ1-1	TRBD1	NA	TRBV28	TGTGCCAGCAGTTTAGGGACAGGGGGCCTAGGAGCTTTCTTT	CASSLGTGGLGAFF
TRBJ2-5	TRBD2	NA	TRBV9	TGTGCCAGCAGTTCCGGACTAGCGGGGGGCGCGGGGACCCAGTACTTC	CASSSGLAGGAGTQYF
TRBJ1-3	NA	NA	TRBV9	TGTGCCAGCAGCGTAAATAAGGGGACACCCACAAACACCATATATTTT	CASSVNKGTPTNTIYF
TRBJ1-1	TRBD1	NA	TRBV5-5	TGTGCCAGCAGCTCCGGACAGGGGGGGTACACTGAAGCTTTCTTT	CASSSGQGGYTEAFF
TRBJ2-7	NA	NA	TRBV7-8	TGTGCCAGCAGCGTCGACGGGATACGGACCCTGGGGCAGTACTTC	CASSVDGIRTLGQYF
TRBJ1-6	NA	NA	TRBV6-1	TGTGCCAGCAGTGACACGACAGGAACCTATAATTCACCCCTCCACTTT	CASSDTTGTYNSPLHF
TRBJ2-7	TRBD1	once	TRBV29-1	TGCAGCGTTGAAGAAGAAGGGACAGGGAGAATTCACGAGCAGTACTTC	CSVEEEGTGRIHEQYF
TRBJ1-5	NA	NA	TRBV7-9	TGTGCCAGCAGCTTAGAACTAGGGCAGCCCCAGCATTTT	CASSLELGQPQHF
TRBJ1-1	NA	NA	TRBV4-2	TGTGCCAGCAGCCAAGAAATCGGGGGCACTGAAGCTTTCTTT	CASSQEIGGTEAFF
TRBJ2-7	NA	NA	TRBV21-1	TGTGCCAGCAAATCAGAAGTGGGGGCCCCGACCTACGAGCAGTACTTC	CASKSEVGAPTYEQYF
TRBJ2-3	TRBD1	NA	TRBV19	TGTGCCAGTAGTACCCAGGGACAGGGCGCAGATACGCAGTATTTT	CASSTQGQGADTQYF
TRBJ1-4	TRBD1	NA	TRBV19	TGTGCCAGTAGGGGGGGACAGGGAATCGGTAAACTGTTTTTT	CASRGGQGIGKLFF
TRBJ1-2	NA	NA	TRBV5-1	TGCGCCAGCAGCTGGGGCAGGGGCTATGAGGACGGCTACACCTTC	CASSWGRGYEDGYTF
TRBJ2-5	TRBD1	NA	TRBV5-1	TGCGCCAGCAGCTCGACAGGGGGCTTGGGAGAGACCCAGTACTTC	CASSSTGGLGETQYF
TRBJ2-3	TRBD1	NA	TRBV18	TGTGCCAGCTCCCCGGGACAGGGGTCCCCGGATACGCAGTATTTT	CASSPGQGSPDTQYF
TRBJ1-4	NA	NA	TRBV7-8	TGTGCCAGCAGCCTAGCGGAGGGAAAACTGTTTTTT	CASSLAEGKLFF
TRBJ2-1	NA	few	TRBV19	TGTGCCAGTAGTATCCCCAGATTCTACAATGAGCAGTTCTTC	CASSIPRFYNEQFF
TRBJ2-3	NA	NA	TRBV2	TGTGCCAGCAGTGAAGCCCACCAAACGGGTACGCAGTATTTT	CASSEAHQTGTQYF
TRBJ2-5	NA	NA	TRBV9	TGTGCCAGCAGCGTAGAAGGTCTAGCGACAGAGACCCAGTACTTC	CASSVEGLATETQYF
TRBJ2-3	TRBD1	NA	TRBV19	TGTGCCAGTAGTATGGGACAGGGGCCAGATACGCAGTATTTT	CASSMGQGPDTQYF
TRBJ2-7	TRBD1	NA	TRBV7-3	TGTGCCAGCAGCTCTGGGACAGGGGGTTTGCACGAGCAGTACTTC	CASSSGTGGLHEQYF
TRBJ1-1	NA	NA	TRBV18	TGTGCCAGCCGTACCCCTGACAGACATGAAGCTTTCTTT	CASRTPDRHEAFF
TRBJ2-7	NA	NA	TRBV7-2	TGTGCCAGCAGCTTAGGCCTACATCAGGGCTGGGAGCAGTACTTC	CASSLGLHQGWEQYF
TRBJ1-3	NA	few	TRBV15	TGTGCCACCAGCAGAGATCCTCGGGGTGGGGGAAACACCATATATTTT	CATSRDPRGGGNTIYF